In its sample, the clone carrying this T cell receptor beta chain ranks as medium-sized. Its target is unknown. Ahead of thyroid surgery, no patient had received treatment of any kind. TCRdb ran MiXCR on the PCR reads. This sample has 13,000 to 15,000 clones, with roughly 29% found just once. Per germline, CDR1 LNHNV and CDR2 YYDKDF (reference sequence). Trimming removed 5 bases at V and 6 bases at J, with 11 bases between. The CDR3 loop spans 12 amino acids. The data were obtained in a study of metastatic and nonmetastatic thyroid tumors. Turning to the study itself: Repertoire comparisons spanned blood and tumor or nodule tissue from malignant and benign thyroid patients. Findings of the study overall: Benign nodules reportedly had significantly lower TCR beta diversity than malignant thyroid tumors in blood and tumor.

V gene TRBV15 combines with J gene TRBJ2-7; D is unresolved. The receptor comes from a female donor with papillary thyroid cancer or a benign thyroid nodule (not recorded which). Some clones in this sample may be carry-over from other donors' samples. The sequenced material came from blood. This CDR3 reads CATSPTMGEQYF. Here the CDR3 DNA reads TGTGCCACCAGCCCAACCATGGGCGAGCAGTACTTC.